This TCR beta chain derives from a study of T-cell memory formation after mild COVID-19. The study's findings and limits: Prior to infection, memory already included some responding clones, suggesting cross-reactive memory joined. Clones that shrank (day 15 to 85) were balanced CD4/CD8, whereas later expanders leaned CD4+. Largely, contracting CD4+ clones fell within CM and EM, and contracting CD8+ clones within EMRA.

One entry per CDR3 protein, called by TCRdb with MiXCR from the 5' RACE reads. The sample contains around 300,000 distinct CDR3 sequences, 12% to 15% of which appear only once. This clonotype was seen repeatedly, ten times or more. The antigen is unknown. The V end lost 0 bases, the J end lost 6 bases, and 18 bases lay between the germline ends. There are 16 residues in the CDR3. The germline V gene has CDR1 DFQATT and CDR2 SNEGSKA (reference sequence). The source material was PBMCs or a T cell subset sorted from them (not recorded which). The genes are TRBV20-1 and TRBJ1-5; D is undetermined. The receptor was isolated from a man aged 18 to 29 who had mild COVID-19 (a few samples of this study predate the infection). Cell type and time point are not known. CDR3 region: CSARDSTYSRSQPQHF. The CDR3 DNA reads TGCAGTGCTAGAGATTCCACATACTCCAGATCTCAGCCCCAGCATTTT.